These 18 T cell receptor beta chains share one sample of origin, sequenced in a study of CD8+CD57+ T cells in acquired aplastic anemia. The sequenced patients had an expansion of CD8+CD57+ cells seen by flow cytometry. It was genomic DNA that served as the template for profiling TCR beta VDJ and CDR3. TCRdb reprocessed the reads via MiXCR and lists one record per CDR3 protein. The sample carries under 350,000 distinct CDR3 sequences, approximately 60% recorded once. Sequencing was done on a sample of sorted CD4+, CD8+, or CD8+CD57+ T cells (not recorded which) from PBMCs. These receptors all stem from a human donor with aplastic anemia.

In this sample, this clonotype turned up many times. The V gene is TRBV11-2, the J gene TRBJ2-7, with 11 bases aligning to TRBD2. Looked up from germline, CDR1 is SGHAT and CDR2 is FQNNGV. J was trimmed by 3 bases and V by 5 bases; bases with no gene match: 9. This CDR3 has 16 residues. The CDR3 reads CASSLGTSGLRYEQYF. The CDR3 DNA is TGTGCCAGCAGCCTCGGGACTAGCGGCTTGCGCTACGAGCAGTACTTC.

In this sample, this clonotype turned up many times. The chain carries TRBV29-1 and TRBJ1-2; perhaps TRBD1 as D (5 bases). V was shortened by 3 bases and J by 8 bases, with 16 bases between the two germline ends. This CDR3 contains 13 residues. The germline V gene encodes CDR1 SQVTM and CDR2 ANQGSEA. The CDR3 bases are TGCAGCGTTGACACGCAGGGTACGGGCGGCTACACCTTC. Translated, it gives CSVDTQGTGGYTF.

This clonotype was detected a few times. DNA for the CDR3: TGTGCCACCAGTGACAATAACTACGAGCAGTACTTC. Amino acid sequence: CATSDNNYEQYF. V gene TRBV24-1 combines with J gene TRBJ2-7; D is unresolved. This CDR3 has 12 residues. Per germline, CDR1 KGHDR and CDR2 SFDVKD. V was shortened by 4 bases and J by 3 bases, with 6 bases between the two germline ends.

The CDR3 DNA reads TGTGCCAGCAGCGACACAGCCACCCCCTACGAGCAGTACTTC. Protein sequence: CASSDTATPYEQYF. The V gene is TRBV9, the J gene TRBJ2-7; D is uncertain. The V end lost 3 bases, the J end lost 2 bases, and 12 bases lay between the germline ends. Germline V CDR1 and CDR2: SGDLS, YYNGEE. The length of the CDR3 is 14 residues. Drawing the rest from reference TRBV9 and TRBJ2-7, the complete variable domain is DSGVTQTPKHLITATGQRVTLRCSPRSGDLSVYWYQQSLDQGLQFLIQYYNGEERAKGNILERFSAQQFPDLHSELNLSSLELGDSALYFCASSDTATPYEQYFGPGTRLTVT.

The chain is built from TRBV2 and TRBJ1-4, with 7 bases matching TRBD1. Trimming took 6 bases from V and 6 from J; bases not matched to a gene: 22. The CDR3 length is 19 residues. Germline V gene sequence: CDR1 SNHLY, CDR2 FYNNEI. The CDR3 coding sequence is TGTGCCAGCAGCAAACGGGACAGCGGTTTTCCAAGAGACTATGAAAAACTGTTTTTT. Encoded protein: CASSKRDSGFPRDYEKLFF.

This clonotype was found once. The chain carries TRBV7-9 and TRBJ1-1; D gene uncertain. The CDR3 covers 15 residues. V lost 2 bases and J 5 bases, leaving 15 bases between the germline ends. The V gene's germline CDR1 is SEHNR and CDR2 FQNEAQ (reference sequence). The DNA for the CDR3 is TGTGCCAGCAGCTTACAGGCTGGGATGGATACTGAAGCTTTCTTT. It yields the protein CASSLQAGMDTEAFF. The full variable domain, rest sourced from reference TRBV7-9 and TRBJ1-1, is DTGVSQNPRHKITKRGQNVTFRCDPISEHNRLYWYRQTLGQGPEFLTYFQNEAQLEKSRLLSDRFSAERPKGSFSTLEIQRTEQGDSAMYLCASSLQAGMDTEAFFGQGTRLTVV.

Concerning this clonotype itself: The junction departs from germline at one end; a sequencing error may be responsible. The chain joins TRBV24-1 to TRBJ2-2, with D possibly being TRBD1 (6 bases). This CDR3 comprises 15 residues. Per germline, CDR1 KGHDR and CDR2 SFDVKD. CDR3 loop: CATSDLSQGTGELVF. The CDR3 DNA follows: TGTGCCACCAGTGATTTGTCACAGGGAACCGGGGAGCTGGTTTTT.

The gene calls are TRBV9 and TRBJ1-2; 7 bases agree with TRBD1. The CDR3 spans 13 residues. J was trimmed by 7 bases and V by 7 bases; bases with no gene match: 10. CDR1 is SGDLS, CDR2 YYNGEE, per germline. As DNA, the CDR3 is TGTGCCAGCGGTCGGACAGGTGGCTTTGGCTACACCTTC. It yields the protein CASGRTGGFGYTF. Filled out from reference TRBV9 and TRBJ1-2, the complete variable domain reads DSGVTQTPKHLITATGQRVTLRCSPRSGDLSVYWYQQSLDQGLQFLIQYYNGEERAKGNILERFSAQQFPDLHSELNLSSLELGDSALYFCASGRTGGFGYTFGSGTRLTVV.

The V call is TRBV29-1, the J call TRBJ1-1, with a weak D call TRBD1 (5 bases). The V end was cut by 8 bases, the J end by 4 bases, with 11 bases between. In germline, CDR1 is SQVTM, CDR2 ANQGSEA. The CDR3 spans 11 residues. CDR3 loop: CSFREGTEAFF. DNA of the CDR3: TGCAGCTTCAGGGAGGGCACTGAAGCTTTCTTT.

CDR3 DNA: TGTGCCAGCAGCTTATCCGGGAACCCCTACGAGCAGTACTTC. Its protein is CASSLSGNPYEQYF. The chain has TRBV7-9 and TRBJ2-7; possibly TRBD2 for D (5 bases). Between the trimmed V and J ends, which lost 2 bases and 2 bases, there was a span of 10 bases. The CDR3 totals 14 residues. Germline assignment: CDR1 SEHNR and CDR2 FQNEAQ (reference sequence). Based on the CDR3 plus reference TRBV7-9 and TRBJ2-7, the full variable domain is DTGVSQNPRHKITKRGQNVTFRCDPISEHNRLYWYRQTLGQGPEFLTYFQNEAQLEKSRLLSDRFSAERPKGSFSTLEIQRTEQGDSAMYLCASSLSGNPYEQYFGPGTRLTVT.

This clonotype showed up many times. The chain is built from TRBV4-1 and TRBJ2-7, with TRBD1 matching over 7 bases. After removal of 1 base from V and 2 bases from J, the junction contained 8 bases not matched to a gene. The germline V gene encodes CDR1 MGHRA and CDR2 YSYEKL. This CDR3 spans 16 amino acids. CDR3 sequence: CASSQGAGGVTYEQYF. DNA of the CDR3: TGCGCCAGCAGCCAAGGGGCAGGGGGTGTAACCTACGAGCAGTACTTC.

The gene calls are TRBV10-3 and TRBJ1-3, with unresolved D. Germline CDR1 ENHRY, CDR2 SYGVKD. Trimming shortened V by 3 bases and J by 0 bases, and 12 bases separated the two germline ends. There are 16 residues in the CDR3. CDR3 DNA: TGTGCCATCAGTGAACCGGTAGCGGGCTCTGGAAACACCATATATTTT. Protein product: CAISEPVAGSGNTIYF.

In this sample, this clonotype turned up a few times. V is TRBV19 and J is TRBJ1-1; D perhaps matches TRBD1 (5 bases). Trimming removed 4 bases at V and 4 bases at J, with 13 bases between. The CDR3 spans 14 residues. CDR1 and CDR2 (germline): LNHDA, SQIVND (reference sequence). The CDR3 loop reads CASSKARGGTEAFF. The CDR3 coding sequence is TGTGCCAGTAGTAAGGCGAGGGGTGGCACTGAAGCTTTCTTT. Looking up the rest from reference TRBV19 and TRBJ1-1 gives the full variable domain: DGGITQSPKYLFRKEGQNVTLSCEQNLNHDAMYWYRQDPGQGLRLIYYSQIVNDFQKGDIAEGYSVSREKKESFPLTVTSAQKNPTAFYLCASSKARGGTEAFFGQGTRLTVV.

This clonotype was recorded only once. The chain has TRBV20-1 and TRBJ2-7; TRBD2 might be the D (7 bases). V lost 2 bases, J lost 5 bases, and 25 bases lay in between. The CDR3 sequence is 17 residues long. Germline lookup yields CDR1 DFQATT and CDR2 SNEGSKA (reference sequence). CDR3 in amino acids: CSARWGEEVGGGHEQYF. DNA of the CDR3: TGCAGTGCTAGATGGGGTGAAGAGGTAGGGGGGGGGCACGAGCAGTACTTC.

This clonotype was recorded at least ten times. Here the CDR3 DNA reads TGCAGTGCTTCTGCCAGTGTTAATTCACCCCTCCACTTT. Protein product: CSASASVNSPLHF. V usage is TRBV20-1 and J usage is TRBJ1-6; D not resolved. The CDR3 totals 13 residues. V was clipped by 5 bases and J by 6 bases, with 11 bases between them. CDR1 DFQATT and CDR2 SNEGSKA come from the germline V gene (reference sequence).

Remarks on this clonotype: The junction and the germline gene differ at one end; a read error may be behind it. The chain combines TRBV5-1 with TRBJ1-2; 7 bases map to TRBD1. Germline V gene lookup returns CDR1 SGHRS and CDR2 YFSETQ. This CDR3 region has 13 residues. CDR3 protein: CASSPGQDYGYTF. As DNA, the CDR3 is TGTGCCAGCAGCCCAGGACAGGACTATGGCTACACCTTC.

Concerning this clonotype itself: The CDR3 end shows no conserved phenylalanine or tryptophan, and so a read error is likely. CDR3 DNA sequence: TGTGCCAGCAGTCCCGGGATCTTCGCAGATACGCAGTATCTT. This sequence encodes CASSPGIFADTQYL. The chain carries TRBV2 and TRBJ2-3; TRBD2 might be the D (5 bases). The germline V and J ends were trimmed by 5 bases and 4 bases, with 13 bases remaining between them. CDR1 and CDR2 (germline): SNHLY, FYNNEI. This CDR3 is built from 14 residues.

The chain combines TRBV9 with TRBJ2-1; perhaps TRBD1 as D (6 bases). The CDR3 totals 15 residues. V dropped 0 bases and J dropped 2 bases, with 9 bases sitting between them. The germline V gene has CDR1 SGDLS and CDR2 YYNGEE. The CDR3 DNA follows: TGTGCCAGCAGCGTAGGGGCAGGGGCCTACAATGAGCAGTTCTTC. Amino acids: CASSVGAGAYNEQFF.